This TCR beta chain was profiled in a study of regulatory T cells in long-lasting Graves disease. The time point was: newly diagnosed GD, antithyroid drugs for less than 3 months. RNA isolated from PBMCs was used to make the TCR library. The CDR3 length is 13 residues. Germline CDR1 and CDR2: LNHDA and SQIVND (reference sequence). According to the study, TCR beta libraries were built with iRepertoire HTBI primers and CDR3-region Arm-PCR. Authors' methods: Looking across samples, the authors found some 60 TRBV and some 13 TRBJ segments. MiXCR, applied by TCRdb to the multiplex PCR reads, yields one record per CDR3 protein. The V and J calls were not made by the authors but by TCRdb's processing. The data show under 300,000 distinct CDR3 sequences, 20% to 25% seen once. The study, taken as a whole, reports: Gene preferences differed: TRBV28, TRBJ1-2, TRBJ2-5 in persistent cases. Sharing of public clonotypes was greater in persistent patients (roughly 2,900) than in new patients (about 970). Persistent Graves' patients showed less TCR diversity than newly diagnosed patients showed.

Turning to this clonotype: What it recognizes is unknown.

This clonotype was sampled from a female donor with Graves disease. The source was peripheral blood mononuclear cells (PBMCs), collected at new diagnosis, from a patient treated with antithyroid drugs. The rearrangement joins TRBV19 to TRBJ2-1; a weak D match, TRBD2 (5 bases). TRBJ2-5 matches the DNA end more closely, so the J call is doubtful. Here the CDR3 reads CASSIGGLETQYF. The CDR3 DNA reads TGTGCCAGTAGTATAGGTGGACTGGAGACCCAGTACTTC.